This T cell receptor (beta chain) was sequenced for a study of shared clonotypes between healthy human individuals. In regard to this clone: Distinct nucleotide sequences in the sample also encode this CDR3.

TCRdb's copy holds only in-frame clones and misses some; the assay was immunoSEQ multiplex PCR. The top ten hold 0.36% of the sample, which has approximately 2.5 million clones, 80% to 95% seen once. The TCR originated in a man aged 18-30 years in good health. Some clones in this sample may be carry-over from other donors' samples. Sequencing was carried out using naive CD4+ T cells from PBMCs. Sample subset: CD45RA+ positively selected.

The CDR3 reads CASRGGGNTEAFF. CDR3 nucleotides: TGTGCCAGCAGGGGTGGGGGGAACACTGAAGCTTTCTTT. The V gene is TRBV28, the J gene TRBJ1-1; D possibly corresponds to TRBD1 (5 bases). Germline CDR1 MDHEN, CDR2 SYDVKM. The CDR3 is 13 residues long. Trimming cost V 6 bases and J 1 base, with 9 bases left between them.